Each of the 32 T cell receptor beta chains below was sequenced from the same sample in a study of response to subunit inactivated influenza vaccine. TCRdb reanalysed the RT-PCR reads using MiXCR and keeps one entry per CDR3 protein. The repertoire has fewer than 650,000 distinct CDR3 sequences, around 13% of them found once; the top ten carry about an eighth. Sequences were derived from PBMCs from blood, sampled around seven weeks after vaccination. The receptors come from a man between 45 and 60 years old who received an inactivated influenza vaccine.

This clonotype has at least ten counts. J is TRBJ2-7 and V is TRBV12-3 or TRBV12-4, with 9 positions matching TRBD1. J lost 5 bases, V lost 6 bases, and 8 bases had no gene match. The CDR3 contains 14 residues. The CDR3 DNA sequence: TGTGCCAGCAGGCGGGGACAGGGTCCCAACGAGCAGTACTTC. This translates into CASRRGQGPNEQYF.

The DNA of the CDR3 is TGTGCCAGCAGTTACTCGGAGGCCTACGAGCAGTTCTTC. Its protein is CASSYSEAYEQFF. The rearrangement uses TRBV6-5 and TRBJ2-7, with D maybe TRBD2 (5 bases). Near its end, the DNA agrees better with TRBJ2-1, so the J call may be wrong. Germline CDR1 reads MNHEY; CDR2 reads SVGAGI. This CDR3 is 13 amino acids long.

Many counts were recorded for this clonotype. The gene calls are TRBV20-1 and TRBJ2-1; no clear D gene. The germline gives CDR1 DFQATT, CDR2 SNEGSKA (reference sequence). V shed 3 bases and J shed 2 bases, with 5 bases lying between them. The CDR3 is 12 amino acids. The CDR3 bases are TGCAGTGCTAGCGGACCCTACAATGAGCAGTTCTTC. Its protein product is CSASGPYNEQFF.

This clonotype was counted a few times. V is TRBV3-1 and J is TRBJ2-1; D remains unclear. The germline CDR1 and CDR2 sequences are LGHDT and YNNKEL (reference sequence). The CDR3 is made up of 13 amino acids. The V and J ends lost 0 bases and 5 bases respectively, with 5 bases between them. The CDR3 DNA follows: TGTGCCAGCAGCCAAGATCTGAACAATGAGCAGTTCTTC. Translated: CASSQDLNNEQFF.

The chain carries TRBV5-1 and TRBJ1-2; 10 bases map to TRBD1. The ends lost 4 bases at V and 8 bases at J; junction bases unmatched: 5. Germline lookup yields CDR1 SGHRS and CDR2 YFSETQ. The length of the CDR3 is 13 residues. Here the CDR3 reads CASSGTGDGGYTF. The CDR3 nucleotides are TGCGCCAGCAGCGGGACAGGGGACGGGGGCTACACCTTC.

The V and J genes are TRBV5-5 and TRBJ2-5; 10 bases map to TRBD1. The trim removed 1 base at V and 4 bases at J, leaving 7 bases unmatched. Germline CDR1 reads SGHKS; CDR2 reads YYEKEE (reference sequence). The length of the CDR3 is 16 residues. CDR3 in amino acids: CASSLFIGTGVETQYF. As DNA, the CDR3 is TGTGCCAGCAGCTTGTTTATCGGGACAGGGGTAGAGACCCAGTACTTC. The complete variable domain, with remaining parts taken from reference TRBV5-5 and TRBJ2-5, reads DAGVTQSPTHLIKTRGQQVTLRCSPISGHKSVSWYQQVLGQGPQFIFQYYEKEERGRGNFPDRFSARQFPNYSSELNVNALLLGDSALYLCASSLFIGTGVETQYFGPGTRLLVL.

This chain uses TRBV6-2 or TRBV6-3 with TRBJ1-2; possibly TRBD1 for D (5 bases). V lost 0 bases and J 7 bases, leaving 15 bases between the germline ends. The CDR3 sequence is 15 residues long. The germline gives CDR1 MNHEY, CDR2 SVGEGT. The CDR3 nucleotides are TGTGCCAGCAGTTACTCCGGCCGCGGGGCAGTTGGCTACACCTTC. This sequence encodes CASSYSGRGAVGYTF.

This clonotype was seen once. A read error may be the cause here, since a much bigger clone is one base away. The chain links TRBV10-3 to TRBJ2-1, with 9 positions matching TRBD1. The V gene's germline CDR1 is ENHRY and CDR2 SYGVKD. The length of the CDR3 is 17 residues. The CDR3, as DNA: TGTACCATCAGTACAGGGGGCTTAGCAAGCTCCTACAATGAGCAGTTCTTC. As protein: CTISTGGLASSYNEQFF.

This clonotype was counted between two and nine times. V is TRBV4-2 and J is TRBJ2-1; tentative D call: TRBD1 (6 bases). This CDR3 contains 14 residues. Looked up from germline, CDR1 is LGHNA and CDR2 is YNFKEQ. Trimming took off 7 bases at V and 7 bases at J, with 17 bases between the two ends. This CDR3 is CASTRDKGRNEQFF. CDR3 sequence (DNA): TGTGCCAGCACCCGGGACAAGGGTAGGAATGAGCAGTTCTTC.

In DNA, the CDR3 is TGCAGCGTTGGTAGGGGGGGGAGTTACGAGCAGTACTTC. It specifies CSVGRGGSYEQYF. V gene TRBV29-1 combines with J gene TRBJ2-7, with D possibly matching TRBD2 (7 bases). Trimming removed 4 bases at V and 4 bases at J, with 14 bases between. The CDR3 extends over 13 amino acids. Germline CDR1 SQVTM, CDR2 ANQGSEA.

This clonotype has a handful of counts. The chain is built from TRBV7-2 and TRBJ2-1, with D possibly being TRBD2 (5 bases). The CDR3 is made up of 15 amino acids. Looked up from germline, CDR1 is SGHTA and CDR2 is FQGNSA. Trimming removed 2 bases at V and 5 bases at J, with 13 bases between. CDR3 DNA sequence: TGTGCCAGCAGCTTACGATCTTTCGGGAACAATGAGCAGTTCTTC. Translated: CASSLRSFGNNEQFF.

This clonotype appeared a few times. The chain is built from TRBV7-9 and TRBJ2-7, with D possibly TRBD1 on 5 matching bases. With 4 bases removed from V and 10 bases from J, the gap between germline ends came to 14 bases. The germline V gene encodes CDR1 SEHNR and CDR2 FQNEAQ (reference sequence). There are 12 residues in the CDR3. The CDR3 reads CASSSRQPAQYF. CDR3 nucleotide sequence: TGTGCCAGCAGCTCCAGACAGCCTGCACAGTACTTC. Drawing the rest from reference TRBV7-9 and TRBJ2-7, the complete variable domain is DTGVSQNPRHKITKRGQNVTFRCDPISEHNRLYWYRQTLGQGPEFLTYFQNEAQLEKSRLLSDRFSAERPKGSFSTLEIQRTEQGDSAMYLCASSSRQPAQYFGPGTRLTVT.

This clonotype was counted many times. The chain uses TRBV20-1 and TRBJ2-3; a possible D gene is TRBD1 (7 bases). The germline gives CDR1 DFQATT, CDR2 SNEGSKA (reference sequence). V shed 1 base and J shed 5 bases, with 19 bases lying between them. The CDR3 has 16 residues. As DNA, the CDR3 is TGCAGTGCTAGAGGGGTGACAGGGCCCGGGAGAGATACGCAGTATTTT. Protein: CSARGVTGPGRDTQYF.

The chain recombines TRBV12-3 or TRBV12-4 with TRBJ1-4; TRBD1 is a possible D gene (5 bases). V dropped 7 bases and J dropped 5 bases, with 14 bases sitting between them. CDR3 length: 14 amino acids. As DNA, the CDR3 is TGTGCCAGCACTGACAGCCCCAGGAATGAAAAACTGTTTTTT. It specifies CASTDSPRNEKLFF.

The chain links TRBV3-1 to TRBJ2-5; 9 nucleotides align to TRBD2. Trimming took 0 bases from V and 6 from J; bases not matched to a gene: 17. The length of the CDR3 is 19 residues. Germline CDR1 reads LGHDT; CDR2 reads YNNKEL (reference sequence). The DNA of the CDR3 is TGTGCCAGCAGCCAAGATCCCCCGGGAGTGAGCGGGGGGATAAAGACCCAGTACTTC. This sequence encodes CASSQDPPGVSGGIKTQYF.

About this clonotype: At one of its ends the junction is not consistent with the germline gene, which may arise from a read error. V and J are TRBV3-1 and TRBJ2-3; D possibly matches TRBD1 or TRBD2 (6 bases each). In germline, CDR1 is LGHDT, CDR2 YNNKEL (reference sequence). This CDR3 spans 15 amino acids. The CDR3 DNA follows: TGTGCCACCAGCCAGACGGGGGCTAGCACAGATACGCAGTATTTT. Its protein is CATSQTGASTDTQYF.

This clonotype was seen ten or more times. J is TRBJ2-1 and V is TRBV5-1; TRBD1 aligns across 9 bases. This CDR3 contains 16 residues. Looked up from germline, CDR1 is SGHRS and CDR2 is YFSETQ. The V segment lost 5 bases and the J segment 9 bases; nucleotides outside the gene matches: 15. CDR3 amino acids: CASRPMTGGNLGEQFF. The CDR3 DNA is TGCGCCAGCAGACCAATGACAGGGGGGAATCTGGGTGAGCAGTTCTTC.

The chain recombines TRBV15 with TRBJ1-3; 7 nucleotides agree with TRBD1. V shed 2 bases and J 6 bases; nucleotides not matched to a gene: 4. The CDR3 extends over 14 amino acids. Germline V gene data show CDR1 as LNHNV and CDR2 as YYDKDF (reference sequence). The DNA for the CDR3 is TGTGCCACCAGCAGACACACAGGGGCAAACACCATATATTTT. Translated, it gives CATSRHTGANTIYF. Supplemented by reference TRBV15 and TRBJ1-3, the full variable domain reads DAMVIQNPRYQVTQFGKPVTLSCSQTLNHNVMYWYQQKSSQAPKLLFHYYDKDFNNEADTPDNFQSRRPNTSFCFLDIRSPGLGDTAMYLCATSRHTGANTIYFGEGSWLTVV.

Details on this clonotype: Its ends do not fully match the called genes, so a read error is possible. The genes are TRBV5-6 and TRBJ2-3; a possible D gene is TRBD2 (5 bases). This CDR3 has 13 residues. CDR1 and CDR2 from the germline V gene are SGHDT and YYEEEE. In DNA form, the CDR3 reads TGTGCCAGCGGCTTGCCGGGATCAGATACGCAGTATTTT. It yields the protein CASGLPGSDTQYF.

The CDR3 DNA reads TGTGCCAGCAGTCCTGGGACAGGGGGCGCGAACTATGGCTACACCTTC. Its translation: CASSPGTGGANYGYTF. The rearrangement joins TRBV27 to TRBJ1-2, with 12 bases fitting TRBD1. The CDR3 loop spans 16 amino acids. V shed 5 bases, J shed 2 bases, and the junction held 6 bases outside the gene matches. Germline V gene data show CDR1 as MNHEY and CDR2 as SMNVEV (reference sequence).

This chain uses TRBV7-9 with TRBJ2-7, with a tentative D call TRBD1 (6 bases). Germline V gene data show CDR1 as SEHNR and CDR2 as FQNEAQ (reference sequence). The CDR3 sequence is 13 residues long. Deletions cut 3 bases from V and 6 bases from J, with 12 bases between. This chain's CDR3 is CASSLVAGAEQYF. CDR3 DNA sequence: TGTGCCAGCAGCTTGGTGGCAGGGGCCGAGCAGTACTTC.

The rearrangement uses TRBV12-3 or TRBV12-4 and TRBJ2-2, with TRBD2 matching 8 bases. The V segment lost 5 bases and the J segment 6 bases; nucleotides outside the gene matches: 8. The CDR3 has 15 amino acids. The CDR3 DNA follows: TGTGCCAGCAGTCCCTCGGGGGGGTTATCCGGGGAGCTGTTTTTT. Encoded protein: CASSPSGGLSGELFF.

The rearrangement joins TRBV19 to TRBJ2-5, with a possible D match to TRBD1 (6 bases). Germline V gene lookup returns CDR1 LNHDA and CDR2 SQIVND (reference sequence). Trimming took off 1 base at V and 2 bases at J, with 11 bases between the two ends. There are 15 residues in the CDR3. For the CDR3, the DNA is TGTGCCAGTAGTATAGTGGACAGTACGCAAGAGACCCAGTACTTC. Translation gives CASSIVDSTQETQYF.

This clonotype has at least ten counts. V gene TRBV4-1 combines with J gene TRBJ1-5; D is ambiguous. Germline assignment: CDR1 MGHRA and CDR2 YSYEKL. The CDR3 runs to 15 residues. Trimming took off 0 bases at V and 1 base at J, with 7 bases between the two ends. CDR3 bases: TGCGCCAGCAGCCAAGATTGGATGAGCAATCAGCCCCAGCATTTT. Translated: CASSQDWMSNQPQHF.

The chain recombines TRBV10-3 with TRBJ2-1, with a possible D match to TRBD1 (6 bases). CDR3 length equals 12 residues. Trimming pared 10 bases from V and 6 bases from J, leaving 13 bases between. Germline loops: CDR1 ENHRY, CDR2 SYGVKD. The CDR3 reads CATAGQRNEQFF. The CDR3 bases are TGTGCCACCGCAGGACAGCGCAATGAGCAGTTCTTC.

This clonotype has just a few counts. V is TRBV12-3 or TRBV12-4 and J is TRBJ1-2, with 9 positions matching TRBD1. CDR3 length equals 13 residues. The trim removed 7 bases at V and 8 bases at J, leaving 8 bases unmatched. The CDR3 DNA sequence: TGTGCCAGCACCAGGTGGACAGGGGAGGGCTACACCTTC. Translated: CASTRWTGEGYTF.

This clonotype was picked up many times. V usage is TRBV12-3 or TRBV12-4 and J usage is TRBJ2-2, with TRBD2 identical over 7 bases. J lost 8 bases, V lost 7 bases, and 10 bases had no gene match. This CDR3 spans 14 amino acids. CDR3 coding DNA: TGTGCCAGCACCTTAGCGGGCCGAGGAGGGGAGCTGTTTTTT. It is translated as CASTLAGRGGELFF.

There are many counts of this clonotype. The chain is built from TRBV5-1 and TRBJ1-6; D uncertain. Trimming cost V 0 bases and J 7 bases, with 14 bases left between them. The CDR3 length is 16 residues. Germline CDR1 and CDR2: SGHRS and YFSETQ. The DNA for the CDR3 is TGCGCCAGCAGCTTGGCCAGCCGAGACATCAATTCACCCCTCCACTTT. This codes for CASSLASRDINSPLHF.

The CDR3: CASSTPGSQFF. As DNA, the CDR3 is TGTGCCAGCAGCACCCCCGGGTCTCAGTTCTTC. V is TRBV12-3 or TRBV12-4 and J is TRBJ2-1; D call uncertain. Trimming took off 6 bases at V and 13 bases at J, with 13 bases between the two ends. The CDR3 totals 11 residues.

This sequence joins TRBV10-3 and TRBJ2-7, with unresolved D. The CDR3 runs 13 residues. Per germline, CDR1 ENHRY and CDR2 SYGVKD. Trimming shortened V by 4 bases and J by 6 bases, and 13 bases separated the two germline ends. The CDR3 sequence is CAISVLLEVEQYF. The CDR3 bases are TGTGCCATCAGTGTTCTCCTAGAGGTCGAGCAGTACTTC.

Many counts were recorded for this clonotype. The V call is TRBV7-2, the J call TRBJ2-1; D is ambiguous. Per the germline V gene, CDR1 is SGHTA and CDR2 is FQGNSA. V gave up 7 bases and J gave up 0 bases, with 7 bases separating them. The CDR3 length is 13 residues. CDR3 sequence reads: CASKQVSYNEQFF. As DNA, the CDR3 is TGTGCCAGCAAGCAGGTCTCCTACAATGAGCAGTTCTTC.

DNA for the CDR3: TGTGCCAGCAGCCCGACACAGGGCCATCAGACAGATACGCAGTATTTT. Translating it yields CASSPTQGHQTDTQYF. V gene TRBV7-9 combines with J gene TRBJ2-3; weak D call: TRBD1 (6 bases). V lost 5 bases to trimming and J lost 3 bases, with 18 bases between them. The V gene's germline CDR1 is SEHNR and CDR2 FQNEAQ (reference sequence). CDR3 length: 16 residues.